A single sample gave rise to the 28 T cell receptor beta chains below, sequenced in a study of shared clonotypes between healthy human individuals. CD45RO-negative CD8 cells positively selected for CCR7 made up the naive population, which excluded terminally differentiated effector memory CD45RA+ cells. Clones were sequenced by immunoSEQ multiplex PCR, and TCRdb holds only the in-frame ones, with some missing. Of 550,000 to 750,000 clones detected, 95% to 96% appear once; the ten largest clones hold about 0.11%. The sequencing sample was made of naive CD8+ T cells sorted from blood. Source of these receptors: a woman aged 30 to 39 in good health.

The chain links TRBV27 to TRBJ1-2; the D gene is possibly TRBD1 (6 bases). CDR3 size: 12 residues. The V end lost 5 bases, the J end lost 8 bases, and 12 bases lay between the germline ends. Germline lookup yields CDR1 MNHEY and CDR2 SMNVEV (reference sequence). CDR3 DNA sequence: TGTGCCAGCAGTCCCAGGGGATTGGGCTACACCTTC. Amino acid sequence: CASSPRGLGYTF.

The chain employs TRBV6-5 and TRBJ1-1; no clear D. This CDR3 is 15 amino acids long. Germline V lookup: CDR1 MNHEY, CDR2 SVGAGI. Trimming shortened V by 1 base and J by 2 bases, and 11 bases separated the two germline ends. CDR3 residues: CASSYLAERNTEAFF. In DNA, the CDR3 is TGTGCCAGCAGTTACTTGGCAGAAAGAAACACTGAAGCTTTCTTT.

V usage is TRBV9 and J usage is TRBJ2-7, with D uncertain. The CDR3 runs to 14 residues. Germline V CDR1 and CDR2: SGDLS, YYNGEE. V lost 0 bases and J lost 3, with 10 bases in between. This CDR3 is CASSVAPGGYEQYF. For the CDR3, the DNA is TGTGCCAGCAGCGTAGCCCCCGGCGGCTACGAGCAGTACTTC.

The chain couples TRBV28 to TRBJ2-7, with D possibly TRBD2 on 5 matching bases. With 10 bases removed from V and 7 bases from J, the gap between germline ends came to 29 bases. The CDR3 extends over 16 amino acids. The germline V gene has CDR1 MDHEN and CDR2 SYDVKM. CDR3 sequence: CATLQGSSSVTGEQYF. The CDR3 nucleotides read TGTGCCACCCTCCAAGGCTCATCCAGCGTTACGGGAGAGCAGTACTTC. The whole variable domain, remainder taken from reference TRBV28 and TRBJ2-7, is DVKVTQSSRYLVKRTGEKVFLECVQDMDHENMFWYRQDPGLGLRLIYFSYDVKMKEKGDIPEGYSVSREKKERFSLILESASTNQTSMYLCATLQGSSSVTGEQYFGPGTRLTVT.

This clone was counted only a few times. The chain is built from TRBV9 and TRBJ1-4; D uncertain. The germline CDR1 and CDR2 sequences are SGDLS and YYNGEE. Trimming took off 2 bases at V and 4 bases at J, with 6 bases between the two ends. The CDR3 covers 13 residues. CDR3 amino acids: CASSVAGNEKLFF. DNA of the CDR3: TGTGCCAGCAGCGTTGCGGGTAATGAAAAACTGTTTTTT. Together with reference TRBV9 and TRBJ1-4, the CDR3 gives the full variable domain: DSGVTQTPKHLITATGQRVTLRCSPRSGDLSVYWYQQSLDQGLQFLIQYYNGEERAKGNILERFSAQQFPDLHSELNLSSLELGDSALYFCASSVAGNEKLFFGSGTQLSVL.

V is TRBV7-8 and J is TRBJ2-7; TRBD2 aligns across 8 bases. V shed 4 bases, J shed 6 bases, and the junction held 5 bases outside the gene matches. The CDR3 consists of 13 residues. CDR1 is SGHVS and CDR2 is FQNEAQ in the germline V gene. The CDR3 DNA reads TGTGCCAGCAGCTCGGGAGGGTGGGGCGAGCAGTACTTC. Amino acids: CASSSGGWGEQYF. Supplemented by reference TRBV7-8 and TRBJ2-7, the full variable domain reads GAGVSQSPRYKVAKRGQDVALRCDPISGHVSLFWYQQALGQGPEFLTYFQNEAQLDKSGLPSDRFFAERPEGSVSTLKIQRTQQEDSAVYLCASSSGGWGEQYFGPGTRLTVT.

This chain uses TRBV13 with TRBJ2-2; tentatively, D is TRBD1 (5 bases). Germline CDR1 PRHDT, CDR2 FYEKMQ (reference sequence). This CDR3 spans 15 amino acids. Trimming cost V 3 bases and J 1 base, with 9 bases left between them. The CDR3 is CASSLGRLNTGELFF. The CDR3 DNA sequence: TGTGCCAGCAGCTTGGGGCGGTTGAACACCGGGGAGCTGTTTTTT.

The V call is TRBV28, the J call TRBJ1-5; 7 positions match TRBD1. The CDR3 totals 14 residues. Trimming at V came to 6 bases and at J to 5 bases, leaving 7 bases not matched to a gene. Per germline, CDR1 MDHEN and CDR2 SYDVKM. In DNA form, the CDR3 reads TGTGCCAGCAGCCCCAGACAGGGCGATCAGCCCCAGCATTTT. Translation: CASSPRQGDQPQHF.

This chain joins TRBV10-1 and TRBJ2-7, with a weak D call TRBD2 (6 bases). This CDR3 spans 14 amino acids. V gave up 6 bases and J gave up 7 bases, with 19 bases separating them. Germline V CDR1 and CDR2: WNHNN, SYGVQD (reference sequence). CDR3 DNA sequence: TGCGCCAGCAGCCGGGACTTAGGTAATCGGGAGCAGTACTTC. Its translation: CASSRDLGNREQYF.

The chain recombines TRBV5-1 with TRBJ1-1, with D perhaps TRBD1 (5 bases). The V gene's germline CDR1 is SGHRS and CDR2 YFSETQ. The V end was cut by 4 bases, the J end by 4 bases, with 23 bases between. This CDR3 spans 17 amino acids. The CDR3 DNA is TGCGCCAGCAGCCATGGGGGTCGGCCTATTTATGGCACTGAAGCTTTCTTT. This sequence encodes CASSHGGRPIYGTEAFF.

The rearrangement joins TRBV5-4 to TRBJ2-1; D remains unclear. Trimming took 0 bases from V and 8 from J, leaving 18 bases between them. The CDR3 totals 16 residues. Per the germline V gene, CDR1 is SGHNT and CDR2 is YYREEE (reference sequence). The CDR3 loop is CASSLAGVLLQDEQFF. CDR3 nucleotide sequence: TGTGCCAGCAGCTTGGCCGGAGTCCTTCTACAAGATGAGCAGTTCTTC.

On this clone: Germline and junction disagree at one end, which may indicate a read error. The chain couples TRBV5-6 to TRBJ1-1; TRBD1 matches 11 bases. The CDR3 consists of 14 residues. CDR1 is SGHDT, CDR2 YYEEEE, per germline. CDR3 region: CASSKGQGEALVAF. The CDR3 DNA is TGTGCCAGCAGCAAGGGACAGGGGGAGGCCTTAGTCGCCTTT.

This clone was picked up one time. J is TRBJ1-5 and V is TRBV28, with D tentatively TRBD1 (6 bases). Germline CDR1 is MDHEN and CDR2 is SYDVKM. The CDR3 has 18 residues. The V end was cut by 4 bases, the J end by 5 bases, with 24 bases between. The CDR3: CASSSRGPDPWGHQPQHF. The CDR3 coding sequence is TGTGCCAGCAGTTCCCGGGGCCCGGACCCCTGGGGGCATCAGCCCCAGCATTTT.

Remarks on this clone: Other DNA sequences in this specimen translate into the identical CDR3. V and J are TRBV27 and TRBJ1-5; the D gene is possibly TRBD1 (5 bases). Trimming left V 5 bases short and J 1 base short, with 9 bases between. CDR3 size: 14 residues. Germline V gene data show CDR1 as MNHEY and CDR2 as SMNVEV (reference sequence). CDR3: CASSPRQSNQPQHF. In DNA, the CDR3 is TGTGCCAGCAGTCCCAGACAGAGCAATCAGCCCCAGCATTTT.

The rearrangement links TRBV10-3 to TRBJ2-3; TRBD1 aligns across 9 bases. Trimming removed 0 bases from V and 3 bases from J; junction bases left unmatched: 7. The CDR3 has 17 amino acids. Germline V gene sequence: CDR1 ENHRY, CDR2 SYGVKD. In nucleotides, the CDR3 is TGTGCCATCAGTGAGTCGGGAGGACAGGGGAATACAGATACGCAGTATTTT. Encoded protein: CAISESGGQGNTDTQYF.

The CDR3 DNA sequence: TGTGCCAGCAGCTTCCAAGCGGGAGTCGACACCGGGGAGCTGTTTTTT. Translation gives CASSFQAGVDTGELFF. The rearrangement uses TRBV7-8 and TRBJ2-2, with TRBD2 matching 8 bases. This CDR3 has 16 residues. The junction had 6 bases not matched to a gene; V was cut back by 3 bases and J by 3 bases. Germline V gene sequence: CDR1 SGHVS, CDR2 FQNEAQ.

A note on this clone: This specimen includes other DNA sequences encoding the same CDR3. The chain carries TRBV4-2 and TRBJ2-3; 11 bases fit TRBD2. In germline, CDR1 is LGHNA, CDR2 YNFKEQ. CDR3 size: 17 residues. V shed 0 bases, J shed 4 bases, and the junction held 6 bases outside the gene matches. The CDR3 DNA reads as TGTGCCAGCAGCCAAGACCCACTAGCGGGAGAGGCAGATACGCAGTATTTT. It specifies CASSQDPLAGEADTQYF.

The count of this clone is one. The rearrangement uses TRBV28 and TRBJ2-3; 9 nucleotides align to TRBD2. The CDR3 has 16 residues. Germline V gene sequence: CDR1 MDHEN, CDR2 SYDVKM. Trimming removed 2 bases from V and 5 bases from J; junction bases left unmatched: 8. CDR3 amino acids: CASSLAIAGVGDTQYF. In DNA form, the CDR3 reads TGTGCCAGCAGTTTAGCGATAGCGGGAGTGGGAGATACGCAGTATTTT.

This clone was seen a few times. Different DNA sequences within this sample yield the same CDR3. This chain connects TRBV9 to TRBJ1-5; no clear D. V was shortened by 0 bases and J by 1 base, with 2 bases between the two germline ends. Germline values: CDR1 SGDLS, CDR2 YYNGEE. The CDR3 extends over 13 amino acids. The CDR3 loop reads CASSVGSNQPQHF. In DNA, the CDR3 is TGTGCCAGCAGCGTAGGGAGCAATCAGCCCCAGCATTTT.

The chain links TRBV7-8 to TRBJ2-1, with TRBD2 matching 10 bases. Germline-derived CDR1 and CDR2 are SGHVS and FQNEAQ. The length of the CDR3 is 16 residues. V was clipped by 4 bases and J by 8 bases; unmatched bases: 11. CDR3 protein: CASSSYLAGVPDEQFF. The CDR3 DNA follows: TGTGCCAGCAGCTCCTACCTAGCGGGAGTTCCCGATGAGCAGTTCTTC.

The J gene is TRBJ2-7, the V gene TRBV2; D remains unclear. The V gene lost 1 base and the J gene lost 0 bases, with 13 bases spanning the gap. The CDR3 covers 16 residues. CDR1 SNHLY and CDR2 FYNNEI come from the germline V gene. The CDR3 loop reads CASSEGWADSSYEQYF. The CDR3 DNA follows: TGTGCCAGCAGTGAAGGGTGGGCAGATTCCTCCTACGAGCAGTACTTC.

The chain combines TRBV4-1 with TRBJ2-1; TRBD2 matches at 8 bases. Trimming at V came to 0 bases and at J to 1 base, leaving 2 bases not matched to a gene. The CDR3 has 16 residues. Germline loops: CDR1 MGHRA, CDR2 YSYEKL. The DNA for the CDR3 is TGCGCCAGCAGCCAAGAAGCGGGAGTGTCCTACAATGAGCAGTTCTTC. Its protein product is CASSQEAGVSYNEQFF.

The gene calls are TRBV13 and TRBJ2-7; TRBD2 matches 11 bases. The ends lost 5 bases at V and 3 bases at J; junction bases unmatched: 6. The CDR3 runs to 15 residues. The germline CDR1 and CDR2 sequences are PRHDT and FYEKMQ (reference sequence). The DNA of the CDR3 is TGTGCCAGCAGCCCCCGACTAGCGGGGCACTACGAGCAGTACTTC. Translation gives CASSPRLAGHYEQYF.

The chain links TRBV28 to TRBJ1-2; D perhaps matches TRBD1 (6 bases). This CDR3 has 13 residues. Germline V gene sequence: CDR1 MDHEN, CDR2 SYDVKM. V shed 6 bases and J shed 7 bases, with 15 bases lying between them. The CDR3 spells CASSLSPRGGYTF. CDR3 in DNA: TGTGCCAGCAGCCTTAGCCCCAGGGGTGGCTACACCTTC.

The chain uses TRBV14 and TRBJ2-1; a possible D gene is TRBD2 (5 bases). Germline CDR1 SGHDN, CDR2 FVKESK. Trimming shortened V by 0 bases and J by 6 bases, and 12 bases separated the two germline ends. The CDR3 loop spans 15 amino acids. The CDR3 DNA reads as TGTGCCAGCAGCCAAGATATAGGACTTGTCAATGAGCAGTTCTTC. This translates into CASSQDIGLVNEQFF.

The V and J genes are TRBV25-1 and TRBJ2-5; TRBD1 matches at 7 bases. Germline-derived CDR1 and CDR2 are MGHDK and SYGVNS. The CDR3 is 15 residues long. V shed 4 bases, J shed 0 bases, and the junction held 5 bases outside the gene matches. In DNA, the CDR3 is TGTGCCAGCAGTGGTTACAGGGGACACCAAGAGACCCAGTACTTC. Protein: CASSGYRGHQETQYF.

The table lists this clone with a few counts. The rearrangement links TRBV25-1 to TRBJ2-7; D might be TRBD1 (6 bases). CDR3 length: 13 residues. The V and J ends lost 3 bases and 6 bases respectively, with 12 bases between them. Germline V gene sequence: CDR1 MGHDK, CDR2 SYGVNS. The CDR3 DNA sequence: TGTGCCAGCAGTGAGCTGCGGACAGTCGAGCAGTACTTC. Translation: CASSELRTVEQYF.

The genes are TRBV13 and TRBJ2-3, with TRBD2 matching 9 bases. CDR1 is PRHDT, CDR2 FYEKMQ, per germline (reference sequence). CDR3 size: 14 residues. After removal of 5 bases from V and 5 bases from J, the junction contained 5 bases not matched to a gene. This CDR3 reads CASSGSGSGDTQYF. The CDR3, as DNA: TGTGCCAGCAGCGGTAGCGGGAGCGGAGATACGCAGTATTTT.